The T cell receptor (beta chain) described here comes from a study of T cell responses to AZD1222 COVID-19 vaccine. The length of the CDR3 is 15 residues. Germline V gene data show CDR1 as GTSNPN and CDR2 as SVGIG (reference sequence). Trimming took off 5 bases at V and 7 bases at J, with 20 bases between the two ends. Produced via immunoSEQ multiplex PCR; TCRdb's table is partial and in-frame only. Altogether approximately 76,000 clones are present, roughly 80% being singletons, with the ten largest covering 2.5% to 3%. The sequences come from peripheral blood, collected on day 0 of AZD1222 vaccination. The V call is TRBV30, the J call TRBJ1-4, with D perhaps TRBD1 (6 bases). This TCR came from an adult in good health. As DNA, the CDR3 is TGTGCCTGGGGAGATCTGGGGGGGGCGAGTGAAAAACTGTTTTTT. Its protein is CAWGDLGGASEKLFF.